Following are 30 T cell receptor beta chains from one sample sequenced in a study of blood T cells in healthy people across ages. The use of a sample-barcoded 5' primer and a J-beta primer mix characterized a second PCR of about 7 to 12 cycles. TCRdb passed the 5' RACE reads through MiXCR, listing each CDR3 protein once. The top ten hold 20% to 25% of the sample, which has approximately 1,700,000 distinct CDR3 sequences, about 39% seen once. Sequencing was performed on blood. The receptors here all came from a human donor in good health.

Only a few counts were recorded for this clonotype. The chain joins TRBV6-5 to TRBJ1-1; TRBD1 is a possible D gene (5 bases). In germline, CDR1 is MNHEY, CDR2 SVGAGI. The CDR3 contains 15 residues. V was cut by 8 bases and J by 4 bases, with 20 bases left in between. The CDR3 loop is CASGHISGGGTEAFF. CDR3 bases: TGTGCCAGCGGACACATTTCTGGCGGAGGCACTGAAGCTTTCTTT.

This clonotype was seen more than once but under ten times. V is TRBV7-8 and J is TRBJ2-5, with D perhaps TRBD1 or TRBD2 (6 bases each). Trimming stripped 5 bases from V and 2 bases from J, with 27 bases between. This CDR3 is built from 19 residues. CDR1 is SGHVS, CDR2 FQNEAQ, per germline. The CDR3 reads CASSLVWEVGQTKQETQYF. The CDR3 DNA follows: TGTGCCAGCAGCCTCGTGTGGGAGGTTGGACAGACGAAGCAAGAGACCCAGTACTTC.

The CDR3 reads CASSRQGSADTQYF. The DNA for the CDR3 is TGTGCCAGCAGCCGACAGGGTTCTGCAGATACGCAGTATTTT. The chain joins TRBV7-2 to TRBJ2-3; 7 bases match TRBD1. The length of the CDR3 is 14 residues. V shed 5 bases, J shed 4 bases, and the junction held 6 bases outside the gene matches. Germline V lookup: CDR1 SGHTA, CDR2 FQGNSA.

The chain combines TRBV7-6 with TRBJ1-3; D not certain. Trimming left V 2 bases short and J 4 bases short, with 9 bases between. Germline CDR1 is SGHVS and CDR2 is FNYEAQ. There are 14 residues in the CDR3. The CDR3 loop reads CASSLTRLGNTIYF. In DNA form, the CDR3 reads TGTGCCAGCAGCTTAACCCGCTTGGGAAACACCATATATTTT.

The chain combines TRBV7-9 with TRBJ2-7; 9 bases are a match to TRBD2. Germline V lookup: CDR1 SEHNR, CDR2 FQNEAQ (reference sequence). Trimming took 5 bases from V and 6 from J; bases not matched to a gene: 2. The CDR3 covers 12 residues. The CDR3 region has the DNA TGTGCCAGCAGCATGACTAGCGGCGAGCAGTACTTC. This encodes CASSMTSGEQYF. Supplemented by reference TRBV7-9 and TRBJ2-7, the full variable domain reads DTGVSQNPRHKITKRGQNVTFRCDPISEHNRLYWYRQTLGQGPEFLTYFQNEAQLEKSRLLSDRFSAERPKGSFSTLEIQRTEQGDSAMYLCASSMTSGEQYFGPGTRLTVT.

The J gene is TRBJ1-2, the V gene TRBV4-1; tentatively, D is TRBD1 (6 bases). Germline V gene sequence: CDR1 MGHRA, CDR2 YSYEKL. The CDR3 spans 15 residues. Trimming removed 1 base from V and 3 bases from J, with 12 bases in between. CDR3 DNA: TGCGCCAGCAGCCAAGGACAGGCGGTGGACTATGGCTACACCTTC. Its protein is CASSQGQAVDYGYTF.

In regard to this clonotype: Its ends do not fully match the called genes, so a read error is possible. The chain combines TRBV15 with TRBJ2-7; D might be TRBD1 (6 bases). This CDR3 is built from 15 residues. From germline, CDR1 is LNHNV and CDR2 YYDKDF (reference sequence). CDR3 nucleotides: TGTGCCACCAGCAGAGACAGGGGTATTTCCTACGGGCAGTACTTC. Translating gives CATSRDRGISYGQYF.

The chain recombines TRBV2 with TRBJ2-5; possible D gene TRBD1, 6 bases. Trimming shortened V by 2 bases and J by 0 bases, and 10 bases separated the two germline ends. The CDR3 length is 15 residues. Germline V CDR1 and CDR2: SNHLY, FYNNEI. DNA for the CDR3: TGTGCCAGCAGTGAACAGGGGCAGTACCAAGAGACCCAGTACTTC. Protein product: CASSEQGQYQETQYF.

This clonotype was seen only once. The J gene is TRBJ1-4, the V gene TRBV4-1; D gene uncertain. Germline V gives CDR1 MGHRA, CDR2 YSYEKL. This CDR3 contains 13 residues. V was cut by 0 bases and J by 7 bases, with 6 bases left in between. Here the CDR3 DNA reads TGCGCCAGCAGCCAAGAAATCGGTGAAAAACTGTTTTTT. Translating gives CASSQEIGEKLFF.

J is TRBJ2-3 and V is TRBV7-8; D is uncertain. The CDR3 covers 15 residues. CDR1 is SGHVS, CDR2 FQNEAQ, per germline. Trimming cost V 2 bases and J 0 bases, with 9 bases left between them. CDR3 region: CASSLSWPSTDTQYF. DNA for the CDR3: TGTGCCAGCAGCTTATCCTGGCCTAGCACAGATACGCAGTATTTT.

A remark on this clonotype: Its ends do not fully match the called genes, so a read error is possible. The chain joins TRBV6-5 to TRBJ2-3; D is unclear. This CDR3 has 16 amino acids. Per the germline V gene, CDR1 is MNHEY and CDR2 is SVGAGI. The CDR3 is CASSYTSTMDPDTHYF. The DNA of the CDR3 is TGTGCCAGCAGTTACACGTCAACTATGGACCCAGATACGCACTATTTT.

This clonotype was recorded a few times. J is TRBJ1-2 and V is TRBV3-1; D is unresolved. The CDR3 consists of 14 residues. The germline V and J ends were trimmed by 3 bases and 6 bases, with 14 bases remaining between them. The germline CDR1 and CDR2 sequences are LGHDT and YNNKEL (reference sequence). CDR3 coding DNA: TGTGCCAGCAGCCATAATAGGCCCTCCAATGGCTACACCTTC. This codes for CASSHNRPSNGYTF.

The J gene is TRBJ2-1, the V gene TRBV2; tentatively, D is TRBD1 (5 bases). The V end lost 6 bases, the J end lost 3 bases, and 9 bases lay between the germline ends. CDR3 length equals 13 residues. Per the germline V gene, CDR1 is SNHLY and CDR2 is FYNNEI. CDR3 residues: CASRRTYYNEQFF. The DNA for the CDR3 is TGTGCCAGCAGGCGGACATACTACAATGAGCAGTTCTTC. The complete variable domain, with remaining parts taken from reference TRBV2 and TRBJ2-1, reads EPEVTQTPSHQVTQMGQEVILRCVPISNHLYFYWYRQILGQKVEFLVSFYNNEISEKSEIFDDQFSVERPDGSNFTLKIRSTKLEDSAMYFCASRRTYYNEQFFGPGTRLTVL.

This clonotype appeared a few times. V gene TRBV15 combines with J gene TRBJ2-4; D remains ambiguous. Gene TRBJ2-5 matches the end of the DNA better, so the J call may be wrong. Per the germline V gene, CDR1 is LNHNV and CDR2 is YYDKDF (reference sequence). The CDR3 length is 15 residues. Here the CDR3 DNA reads TGTGCCACCAGCAGAGATCCCAGGCAGGCAGAGACCCAGTACTTC. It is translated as CATSRDPRQAETQYF.

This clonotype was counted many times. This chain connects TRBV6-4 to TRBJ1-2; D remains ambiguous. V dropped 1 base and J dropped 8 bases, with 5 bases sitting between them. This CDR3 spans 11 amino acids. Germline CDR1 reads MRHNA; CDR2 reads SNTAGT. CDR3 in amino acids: CASSDWRGYTF. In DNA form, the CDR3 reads TGTGCCAGCAGTGACTGGAGGGGCTACACCTTC.

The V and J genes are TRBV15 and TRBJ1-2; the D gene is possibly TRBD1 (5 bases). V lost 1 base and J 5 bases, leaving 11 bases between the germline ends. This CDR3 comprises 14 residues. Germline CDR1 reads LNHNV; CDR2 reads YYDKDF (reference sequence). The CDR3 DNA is TGTGCCACCAGCAGAGTGACAGCGGAATATGGCTACACCTTC. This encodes CATSRVTAEYGYTF.

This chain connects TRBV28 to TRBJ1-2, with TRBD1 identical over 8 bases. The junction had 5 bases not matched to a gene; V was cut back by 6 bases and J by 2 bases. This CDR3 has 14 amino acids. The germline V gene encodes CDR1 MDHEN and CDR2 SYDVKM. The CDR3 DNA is TGTGCCAGCAGAGTCGGACAGGGCAACTATGGCTACACCTTC. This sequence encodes CASRVGQGNYGYTF.

The CDR3 nucleotides read TGTGCCAGCAGTGGGGGGCAGCGCAGGGGCTACACCTTC. It specifies CASSGGQRRGYTF. The chain has TRBV28 and TRBJ1-2, with a weak D call TRBD1 (6 bases). Trimming shortened V by 5 bases and J by 8 bases, and 15 bases separated the two germline ends. The CDR3 is 13 amino acids. The germline gives CDR1 MDHEN, CDR2 SYDVKM.

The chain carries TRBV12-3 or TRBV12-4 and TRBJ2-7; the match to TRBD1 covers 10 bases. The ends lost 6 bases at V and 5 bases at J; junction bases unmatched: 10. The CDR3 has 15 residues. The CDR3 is CASRSKTGGFDEQYF. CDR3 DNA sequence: TGTGCCAGCAGATCTAAGACAGGGGGCTTCGACGAGCAGTACTTC.

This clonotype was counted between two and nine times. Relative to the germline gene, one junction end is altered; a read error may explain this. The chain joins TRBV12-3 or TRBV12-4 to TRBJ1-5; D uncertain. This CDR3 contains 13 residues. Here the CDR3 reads CVSSTDGDQPQHF. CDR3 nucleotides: TGTGTCAGCAGTACGGACGGTGATCAGCCCCAGCATTTT.

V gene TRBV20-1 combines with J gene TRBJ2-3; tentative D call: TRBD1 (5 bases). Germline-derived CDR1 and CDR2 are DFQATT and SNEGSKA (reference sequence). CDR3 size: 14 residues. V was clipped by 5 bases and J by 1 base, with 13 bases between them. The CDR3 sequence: CSASRGPRTDTQYF. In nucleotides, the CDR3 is TGCAGTGCTTCAAGGGGTCCCCGCACAGATACGCAGTATTTT.

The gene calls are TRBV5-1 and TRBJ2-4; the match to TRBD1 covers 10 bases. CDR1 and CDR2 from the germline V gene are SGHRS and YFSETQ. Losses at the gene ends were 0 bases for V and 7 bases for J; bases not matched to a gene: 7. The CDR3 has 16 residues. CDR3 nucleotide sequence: TGCGCCAGCAGCTTGGCGACAGGGGGCGAGAGGAACATTCAGTACTTC. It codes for CASSLATGGERNIQYF.

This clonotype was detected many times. The DNA of the CDR3 is TGCGCCAGCAGCCCGGGACTATCCTACAATGAGCAGTTCTTC. Residues: CASSPGLSYNEQFF. This chain uses TRBV5-1 with TRBJ2-1; the match to TRBD2 covers 7 bases. Trimming removed 4 bases from V and 1 base from J; junction bases left unmatched: 2. Germline assignment: CDR1 SGHRS and CDR2 YFSETQ. This CDR3 has 14 residues.

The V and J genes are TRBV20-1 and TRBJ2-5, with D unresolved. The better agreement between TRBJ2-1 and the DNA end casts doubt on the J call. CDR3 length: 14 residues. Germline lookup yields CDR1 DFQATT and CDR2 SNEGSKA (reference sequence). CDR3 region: CSAILIGPRETQFF. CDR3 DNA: TGCAGTGCTATACTAATAGGGCCGAGAGAGACCCAGTTCTTC.

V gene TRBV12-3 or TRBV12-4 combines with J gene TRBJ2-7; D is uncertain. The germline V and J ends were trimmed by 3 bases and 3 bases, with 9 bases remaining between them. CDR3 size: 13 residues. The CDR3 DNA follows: TGTGCCAGCAGTTTTGCCACTATCTACGAGCAGTACTTC. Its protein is CASSFATIYEQYF.

CDR3 nucleotide sequence: TGTGCCAGCAGTTTAGTACGTACGGGGGGGGCCTACGAGCAGTACTTC. Translating gives CASSLVRTGGAYEQYF. V and J are TRBV12-3 or TRBV12-4 and TRBJ2-7; 8 positions match TRBD2. The V gene end was trimmed by 1 base and the J gene end by 2 bases; junction bases not matched to a gene: 7. The CDR3 length is 16 residues.

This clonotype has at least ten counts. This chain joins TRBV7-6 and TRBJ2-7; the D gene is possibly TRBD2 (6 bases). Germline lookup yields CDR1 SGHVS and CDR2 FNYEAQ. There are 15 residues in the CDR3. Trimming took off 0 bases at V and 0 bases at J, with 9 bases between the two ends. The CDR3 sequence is CASSLAGGSSYEQYF. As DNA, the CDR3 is TGTGCCAGCAGCTTAGCGGGGGGAAGCTCCTACGAGCAGTACTTC.

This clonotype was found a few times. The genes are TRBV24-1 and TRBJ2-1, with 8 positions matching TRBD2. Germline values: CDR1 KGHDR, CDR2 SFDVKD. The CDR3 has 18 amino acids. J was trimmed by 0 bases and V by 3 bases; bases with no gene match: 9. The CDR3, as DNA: TGTGCCACCAGTGATCCCCTAGGAGCGGGGGACTCCTACAATGAGCAGTTCTTC. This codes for CATSDPLGAGDSYNEQFF.

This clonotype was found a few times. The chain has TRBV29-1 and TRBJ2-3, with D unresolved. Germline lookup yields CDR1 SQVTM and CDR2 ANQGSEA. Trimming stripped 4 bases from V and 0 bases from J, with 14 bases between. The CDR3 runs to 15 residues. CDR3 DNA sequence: TGCAGCGTTGTGGTCGGGCAAACTAGCACAGATACGCAGTATTTT. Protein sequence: CSVVVGQTSTDTQYF.

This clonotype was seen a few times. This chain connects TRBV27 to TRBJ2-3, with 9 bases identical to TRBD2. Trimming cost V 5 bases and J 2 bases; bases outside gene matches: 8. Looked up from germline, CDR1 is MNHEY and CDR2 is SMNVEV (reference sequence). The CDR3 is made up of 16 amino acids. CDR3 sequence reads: CASSNIAGATTDTQYF. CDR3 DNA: TGTGCCAGCAGTAATATAGCGGGGGCCACCACAGATACGCAGTATTTT.